The 16 T cell receptor beta chains presented below share a single source sample, sequenced in a study of blood T cell repertoires in COVID-19. Method: immunoSEQ multiplex PCR; TCRdb's copy keeps in-frame clones and lacks some. The sample has roughly 99,000 clones, under 95% seen once. The sequencing input was peripheral blood. Source of these receptors: a woman younger than 45 with acute or convalescent COVID-19.

The chain joins TRBV19 to TRBJ1-1; D ambiguous. The CDR3 loop spans 15 amino acids. Germline values: CDR1 LNHDA, CDR2 SQIVND (reference sequence). Trimming stripped 6 bases from V and 1 base from J, with 15 bases between. CDR3 sequence reads: CASRGSRTPNTEAFF. The CDR3 DNA is TGTGCCAGTAGAGGGAGCCGTACCCCGAACACTGAAGCTTTCTTT. The variable domain in full, completed from reference TRBV19 and TRBJ1-1, reads DGGITQSPKYLFRKEGQNVTLSCEQNLNHDAMYWYRQDPGQGLRLIYYSQIVNDFQKGDIAEGYSVSREKKESFPLTVTSAQKNPTAFYLCASRGSRTPNTEAFFGQGTRLTVV.

The V and J genes are TRBV13 and TRBJ2-3, with 15 bases fitting TRBD2. This CDR3 has 18 residues. Germline V gives CDR1 PRHDT, CDR2 FYEKMQ (reference sequence). Trimming at V came to 1 base and at J to 7 bases, leaving 9 bases not matched to a gene. The CDR3 DNA sequence: TGTGCCAGCAGCTTAGCCCTAGGACTAGCGGGGGGGCCGTATACGCAGTATTTT. Its translation is CASSLALGLAGGPYTQYF.

This chain uses TRBV19 with TRBJ2-1; 10 bases fit TRBD2. This CDR3 region has 18 residues. The germline V gene encodes CDR1 LNHDA and CDR2 SQIVND (reference sequence). Losses at the gene ends were 2 bases for V and 4 bases for J; bases not matched to a gene: 11. The CDR3: CASSITRTSGAFYNEQFF. CDR3 DNA: TGTGCCAGTAGTATAACCAGGACTAGCGGAGCCTTTTACAATGAGCAGTTCTTC.

The chain joins TRBV4-1 to TRBJ1-4; D gene unclear. The CDR3 loop spans 14 amino acids. The germline CDR1 and CDR2 sequences are MGHRA and YSYEKL. Deletions cut 2 bases from V and 6 bases from J, with 10 bases between. CDR3 loop: CASSQLPPYEKLFF. CDR3 coding DNA: TGCGCCAGCAGCCAACTTCCCCCGTATGAAAAACTGTTTTTT.

The chain is built from TRBV6-6 and TRBJ2-3, with TRBD2 as a possible D gene (5 bases). Germline V gene lookup returns CDR1 MNHNY and CDR2 SVGAGI (reference sequence). V lost 6 bases and J lost 9, with 13 bases in between. This CDR3 contains 12 residues. DNA of the CDR3: TGTGCCAGCAGGTCCCTAGCTAGCACGCAGTATTTT. It yields the protein CASRSLASTQYF.

The CDR3 is CASSLGGQARGELFF. Written as DNA, the CDR3 is TGTGCCAGCAGCTTAGGAGGACAGGCGAGGGGGGAGCTGTTTTTT. The chain combines TRBV7-2 with TRBJ2-2; 7 bases fit TRBD1. The V gene end was trimmed by 1 base and the J gene end by 8 bases; junction bases not matched to a gene: 7. The CDR3 length is 15 residues. The germline V gene encodes CDR1 SGHTA and CDR2 FQGNSA.

CDR3 residues: CASSLASGTPKNIQYF. For the CDR3, the DNA is TGTGCCAGCAGCTTAGCCTCCGGGACACCTAAAAACATTCAGTACTTC. The J gene is TRBJ2-4, the V gene TRBV7-8, with a possible D match to TRBD1 (6 bases). CDR1 is SGHVS and CDR2 is FQNEAQ in the germline V gene. The CDR3 contains 16 residues. Trimming stripped 0 bases from V and 4 bases from J, with 13 bases between.

A few counts support this clone. J is TRBJ2-1 and V is TRBV5-4; 16 nucleotides align to TRBD2. Trimming cost V 5 bases and J 4 bases; bases outside gene matches: 6. Germline lookup yields CDR1 SGHNT and CDR2 YYREEE (reference sequence). This CDR3 has 17 amino acids. As DNA, the CDR3 is TGTGCCAGCAGATATGGGACTAGCGGGAGGGAATACAATGAGCAGTTCTTC. Encoded protein: CASRYGTSGREYNEQFF.

The chain joins TRBV10-3 to TRBJ1-5; 11 bases line up with TRBD1. V trimming: 3 bases; J trimming: 5 bases; junction bases outside the gene matches: 3. In germline, CDR1 is ENHRY, CDR2 SYGVKD. This CDR3 contains 15 residues. The CDR3 DNA follows: TGTGCCATCAGTGAAATGGGACAGGGGGATCAGCCCCAGCATTTT. Protein product: CAISEMGQGDQPQHF.

V and J are TRBV7-6 and TRBJ1-2; 9 bases fit TRBD1. The V and J ends lost 5 bases and 3 bases, in that order; junction bases with no gene match: 10. CDR3 length: 16 residues. Per the germline V gene, CDR1 is SGHVS and CDR2 is FNYEAQ. In nucleotides, the CDR3 is TGTGCCAGCAGCACTCCCTCGACAGGGGGGTACTATGGCTACACCTTC. This sequence encodes CASSTPSTGGYYGYTF. Full variable domain (rest looked up from reference TRBV7-6 and TRBJ1-2): GAGVSQSPRYKVTKRGQDVALRCDPISGHVSLYWYRQALGQGPEFLTYFNYEAQQDKSGLPNDRFSAERPEGSISTLTIQRTEQRDSAMYRCASSTPSTGGYYGYTFGSGTRLTVV.

V and J are TRBV10-3 and TRBJ1-6; D gene uncertain. Germline CDR1 ENHRY, CDR2 SYGVKD. There are 16 residues in the CDR3. Trimming stripped 3 bases from V and 3 bases from J, with 12 bases between. CDR3: CAISDSRSSYNSPLHF. Here the CDR3 DNA reads TGTGCCATCAGTGATTCAAGGAGCAGCTATAATTCACCCCTCCACTTT.

The chain carries TRBV13 and TRBJ2-1; D gene ambiguous. The CDR3 has 12 residues. The ends were cut back, 5 bases at V and 3 bases at J, with 5 bases in the middle. Germline V gives CDR1 PRHDT, CDR2 FYEKMQ (reference sequence). The CDR3 DNA is TGTGCCAGCAGCCTGTTCTACAATGAGCAGTTCTTC. Its translation is CASSLFYNEQFF.

This chain connects TRBV6-6 to TRBJ1-2; 9 bases agree with TRBD1. The germline V gene encodes CDR1 MNHNY and CDR2 SVGAGI (reference sequence). The V gene end was trimmed by 1 base and the J gene end by 6 bases; junction bases not matched to a gene: 9. The CDR3 is 16 amino acids. CDR3 region: CASSYLLSGTGNGYTF. DNA for the CDR3: TGTGCCAGCAGTTACTTACTGTCCGGGACAGGGAATGGCTACACCTTC.

This chain joins TRBV28 and TRBJ2-7, with a weak D call TRBD2 (6 bases). V was shortened by 2 bases and J by 6 bases, with 20 bases between the two germline ends. The CDR3 totals 16 residues. Germline loops: CDR1 MDHEN, CDR2 SYDVKM. The CDR3 region is CASSLPTGTWGREQYF. The DNA for the CDR3 is TGTGCCAGCAGTTTACCTACCGGGACTTGGGGCCGCGAGCAGTACTTC.

This clone was seen only once. The chain employs TRBV28 and TRBJ1-5; TRBD1 is a possible D gene (5 bases). The CDR3 runs to 16 residues. Trimming left V 5 bases short and J 0 bases short, with 14 bases between. Looked up from germline, CDR1 is MDHEN and CDR2 is SYDVKM. CDR3 nucleotide sequence: TGTGCCAGCAGTCTCACTATGGGGCCTAGCAATCAGCCCCAGCATTTT. Residues: CASSLTMGPSNQPQHF.

This clone showed up just once. The chain employs TRBV29-1 and TRBJ2-7, with D possibly matching TRBD1 (5 bases). CDR1 and CDR2 (germline): SQVTM, ANQGSEA. The V gene lost 4 bases and the J gene lost 2 bases, with 12 bases spanning the gap. The CDR3 runs to 13 residues. The CDR3 region has the DNA TGCAGCGTTGTTGCACAGGATGCCTACGAGCAGTACTTC. Translated: CSVVAQDAYEQYF.